These 27 T cell receptor beta chains originate from one sample sequenced in a study of CD8 T cells in Susac syndrome. After extraction with the RNeasy kit, about 0.5 to 1 ug of the RNA was reverse transcribed using random hexamers. Via MiXCR, TCRdb re-called the immunoSEQ multiplex PCR reads, giving one row per CDR3 protein. Of 69,000 or so distinct CDR3 sequences in the sample, around 95% were seen once. The sample consisted of CD8+ T cells from PBMCs. The receptors were gathered from a human donor with multiple sclerosis.

This clonotype occurred once. This rearrangement joins TRBV9 to TRBJ2-7, with 8 positions matching TRBD2. The CDR3 is 15 amino acids. Per germline, CDR1 SGDLS and CDR2 YYNGEE. Losses at the gene ends were 0 bases for V and 3 bases for J; bases not matched to a gene: 5. The CDR3, as DNA: TGTGCCAGCAGCGTAGGGGGGAGCGGGAGCTACGAGCAGTACTTC. Protein: CASSVGGSGSYEQYF.

The J gene is TRBJ1-2, the V gene TRBV5-6; 7 bases map to TRBD1. V dropped 0 bases and J dropped 5; count of bases not matched to a gene: 4. The CDR3 has 14 residues. Germline V lookup: CDR1 SGHDT, CDR2 YYEEEE. CDR3 residues: CASSLAGQSYGYTF. For the CDR3, the DNA is TGTGCCAGCAGCTTGGCGGGACAGTCGTATGGCTACACCTTC.

The V gene is TRBV25-1, the J gene TRBJ1-2; D may be TRBD1 (6 bases). The V end was cut by 4 bases, the J end by 6 bases, with 9 bases between. From germline, CDR1 is MGHDK and CDR2 SYGVNS. The CDR3 consists of 12 residues. The CDR3 DNA reads TGTGCCAGCAGTGTGTCAGGGGATGGCTACACCTTC. The encoded protein is CASSVSGDGYTF.

The chain employs TRBV20-1 and TRBJ2-3; 11 bases are shared with TRBD1. This CDR3 spans 15 amino acids. After removal of 3 bases from V and 4 bases from J, the junction contained 6 bases not matched to a gene. Germline-derived CDR1 and CDR2 are DFQATT and SNEGSKA (reference sequence). CDR3 coding DNA: TGCAGTGCTAGTTCCGGGACAGGGGGTTCAGATACGCAGTATTTT. Translation: CSASSGTGGSDTQYF.

This clonotype was seen a single time. The chain employs TRBV29-1 and TRBJ2-2; tentatively, D is TRBD1 or TRBD2 (5 bases each). The CDR3 length is 14 residues. The germline V gene has CDR1 SQVTM and CDR2 ANQGSEA. Trimming stripped 5 bases from V and 2 bases from J, with 12 bases between. The CDR3 protein is CSVIWDRNTGELFF. Here the CDR3 DNA reads TGCAGCGTTATATGGGACCGAAACACCGGGGAGCTGTTTTTT.

This clonotype was seen a handful of times. V and J are TRBV27 and TRBJ2-7; 7 bases agree with TRBD2. V was pared by 4 bases and J by 0 bases, with 9 bases of the junction left unmatched. The V gene's germline CDR1 is MNHEY and CDR2 SMNVEV (reference sequence). This CDR3 is built from 16 residues. In nucleotides, the CDR3 is TGTGCCAGCAGTTCGGGGGGACCGGGAGTCTCCTACGAGCAGTACTTC. Protein product: CASSSGGPGVSYEQYF.

The chain couples TRBV9 to TRBJ2-2; D uncertain. V was shortened by 4 bases and J by 3 bases, with 7 bases between the two germline ends. Germline-derived CDR1 and CDR2 are SGDLS and YYNGEE. The CDR3 sequence is 13 residues long. CDR3 sequence: CASSPPDTGELFF. The DNA of the CDR3 is TGTGCCAGCAGCCCCCCAGACACCGGGGAGCTGTTTTTT.

The chain carries TRBV7-3 and TRBJ2-3; tentatively, D is TRBD2 (6 bases). The CDR3 consists of 14 residues. With 2 bases removed from V and 4 bases from J, the gap between germline ends came to 10 bases. Germline CDR1 is SGHTA and CDR2 is FQGTGA. The CDR3 region is CASSLGAGSDTQYF. CDR3 DNA: TGTGCCAGCAGCTTAGGGGCGGGATCAGATACGCAGTATTTT.

The chain's CDR3 is CASSLGQGGKAFF. The CDR3 DNA reads as TGCGCCAGCAGCCTAGGACAGGGTGGGAAAGCTTTCTTT. The chain joins TRBV4-3 to TRBJ1-1; 8 bases are shared with TRBD1. CDR1 and CDR2 (germline): LGHNA, YSLEER. V was clipped by 4 bases and J by 9 bases; unmatched bases: 7. CDR3 length: 13 amino acids.

The rearrangement uses TRBV19 and TRBJ2-1; 10 bases are a match to TRBD2. CDR3 size: 17 residues. Trimming removed 5 bases from V and 1 base from J; junction bases left unmatched: 8. CDR1 LNHDA and CDR2 SQIVND come from the germline V gene (reference sequence). CDR3 in amino acids: CASSSRLAGVSYNEQFF. CDR3 coding DNA: TGTGCCAGTAGTTCCCGGCTAGCGGGAGTTTCCTACAATGAGCAGTTCTTC.

The chain has TRBV18 and TRBJ2-7, with 9 bases lining up with TRBD1. Germline CDR1 is KGHSH and CDR2 is LQKENI. This CDR3 region has 15 residues. Trimming at V came to 3 bases and at J to 3 bases, leaving 6 bases not matched to a gene. CDR3 DNA sequence: TGTGCCAGCTCACCGGTACAGGGGGCCCTCTACGAGCAGTACTTC. It codes for CASSPVQGALYEQYF.

This chain uses TRBV2 with TRBJ2-1; maybe TRBD1 (6 bases). The V and J ends lost 6 bases and 6 bases respectively, with 12 bases between them. The germline V gene has CDR1 SNHLY and CDR2 FYNNEI. This CDR3 has 13 residues. The CDR3 DNA is TGTGCCAGCAGGGAGGCACAGGGCAATGAGCAGTTCTTC. It specifies CASREAQGNEQFF.

This clonotype showed up just a few times. The chain uses TRBV18 and TRBJ2-2; D not certain. The ends were cut back, 5 bases at V and 1 base at J, with 2 bases in the middle. Germline V gives CDR1 KGHSH, CDR2 LQKENI. This CDR3 has 12 residues. CDR3 bases: TGTGCCAGCTCAGGGAACACCGGGGAGCTGTTTTTT. Protein product: CASSGNTGELFF.

The rearrangement joins TRBV6-5 to TRBJ2-7; D may be TRBD1 or TRBD2 (6 bases each). CDR1 is MNHEY and CDR2 is SVGAGI in the germline V gene. This CDR3 has 14 amino acids. V was pared by 6 bases and J by 3 bases, with 15 bases between. The CDR3 coding sequence is TGTGCCAGCAGCCCCAGTGGAGGGGGCTACGAGCAGTACTTC. It yields the protein CASSPSGGGYEQYF.

The J gene is TRBJ1-2, the V gene TRBV20-1; D possibly corresponds to TRBD1 (5 bases). The germline V and J ends were trimmed by 5 bases and 4 bases, with 11 bases remaining between them. This CDR3 comprises 12 residues. Germline CDR1 is DFQATT and CDR2 is SNEGSKA (reference sequence). The CDR3, as DNA: TGCAGTGCTCCGACAGCGATCTATGGCTACACCTTC. Amino acid sequence: CSAPTAIYGYTF.

The chain has TRBV20-1 and TRBJ2-5; 10 bases align to TRBD1. V was clipped by 2 bases and J by 5 bases; unmatched bases: 8. This CDR3 contains 15 residues. CDR1 is DFQATT, CDR2 SNEGSKA, per germline (reference sequence). The CDR3 loop is CSARRDRGTEETQYF. In nucleotides, the CDR3 is TGCAGTGCTAGACGGGACAGGGGTACGGAGGAGACCCAGTACTTC.

This chain links TRBV29-1 with TRBJ1-2, with 8 bases lining up with TRBD1. Germline V lookup: CDR1 SQVTM, CDR2 ANQGSEA. The CDR3 totals 14 residues. With V trimmed by 7 bases and J by 7 bases, 14 bases remained unmatched. The CDR3 loop is CSAQSTGDRAGYTF. CDR3 nucleotide sequence: TGCAGCGCCCAGTCGACAGGGGATAGGGCTGGCTACACCTTC.

This rearrangement joins TRBV5-4 to TRBJ2-2; D not resolved. CDR1 and CDR2 from the germline V gene are SGHNT and YYREEE (reference sequence). CDR3 size: 12 residues. V was pared by 4 bases and J by 4 bases, with 5 bases between. The CDR3 reads CASSALTGELFF. In nucleotides, the CDR3 is TGTGCCAGCAGCGCTCTCACCGGGGAGCTGTTTTTT.

In DNA form, the CDR3 reads TGCAGCGTCCCGGTAGGGGCGGAGACCCAGTACTTC. As protein: CSVPVGAETQYF. The chain joins TRBV29-1 to TRBJ2-5, with a possible D match to TRBD1 (5 bases). This CDR3 spans 12 amino acids. Germline assignment: CDR1 SQVTM and CDR2 ANQGSEA. V was shortened by 6 bases and J by 5 bases, with 13 bases between the two germline ends.

This chain links TRBV29-1 with TRBJ2-1; TRBD2 aligns across 11 bases. CDR1 is SQVTM, CDR2 ANQGSEA, per germline. CDR3 length equals 13 residues. The junction had 1 base not matched to a gene; V was cut back by 3 bases and J by 6 bases. CDR3 bases: TGCAGCGTTGAGACTAGCGGGGTCAATGAGCAGTTCTTC. Protein: CSVETSGVNEQFF.

Written as DNA, the CDR3 is TGTGCCAGCAGCCCACCGACTACAAACAATGAGCAGTTCTTC. Translating it yields CASSPPTTNNEQFF. The V gene is TRBV7-9, the J gene TRBJ2-1; TRBD2 might be the D (5 bases). CDR3 length: 14 residues. Trimming shortened V by 5 bases and J by 5 bases, and 13 bases separated the two germline ends. Germline V gives CDR1 SEHNR, CDR2 FQNEAQ (reference sequence).

The chain carries TRBV5-8 and TRBJ2-3; 10 nucleotides align to TRBD1. Looked up from germline, CDR1 is SGHTS and CDR2 is YDEGEE. This CDR3 is built from 15 residues. Trimming removed 3 bases from V and 4 bases from J; junction bases left unmatched: 5. This chain's CDR3 is CASSWTGGIADTQYF. CDR3 nucleotides: TGTGCCAGCAGCTGGACAGGGGGTATCGCAGATACGCAGTATTTT.

The V call is TRBV7-9, the J call TRBJ1-6; D perhaps matches TRBD1 (6 bases). Trimming took off 5 bases at V and 3 bases at J, with 8 bases between the two ends. Per the germline V gene, CDR1 is SEHNR and CDR2 is FQNEAQ (reference sequence). This CDR3 region has 14 residues. Here the CDR3 DNA reads TGTGCCAGCAGCCGGACAGACTATAATTCACCCCTCCACTTT. Its protein product is CASSRTDYNSPLHF. Filled out from reference TRBV7-9 and TRBJ1-6, the complete variable domain reads DTGVSQNPRHKITKRGQNVTFRCDPISEHNRLYWYRQTLGQGPEFLTYFQNEAQLEKSRLLSDRFSAERPKGSFSTLEIQRTEQGDSAMYLCASSRTDYNSPLHFGNGTRLTVT.

This chain uses TRBV5-6 with TRBJ1-2; D ambiguous. In germline, CDR1 is SGHDT, CDR2 YYEEEE. The germline V and J ends were trimmed by 5 bases and 3 bases, with 11 bases remaining between them. The CDR3 sequence is 13 residues long. CDR3 residues: CASSPDQDYGYTF. The CDR3 DNA reads as TGTGCCAGCAGTCCCGACCAGGACTATGGCTACACCTTC.

The rearrangement uses TRBV5-8 and TRBJ2-7; 10 positions agree with TRBD1. Per the germline V gene, CDR1 is SGHTS and CDR2 is YDEGEE. CDR3 length: 13 amino acids. The V and J ends lost 7 bases and 3 bases, in that order; junction bases with no gene match: 4. The CDR3 reads CASLRDRGYEQYF. For the CDR3, the DNA is TGTGCCAGCCTCCGGGACAGGGGCTACGAGCAGTACTTC.

This chain uses TRBV27 with TRBJ2-3, with no clear D. Germline V gives CDR1 MNHEY, CDR2 SMNVEV (reference sequence). This CDR3 comprises 14 residues. The germline V and J ends were trimmed by 5 bases and 2 bases, with 11 bases remaining between them. The CDR3 sequence: CASSPIAATDTQYF. DNA of the CDR3: TGTGCCAGCAGTCCAATAGCTGCCACAGATACGCAGTATTTT.

The chain joins TRBV9 to TRBJ2-7, with D uncertain. The germline gives CDR1 SGDLS, CDR2 YYNGEE. The CDR3 spans 12 residues. Trimming left V 0 bases short and J 3 bases short, with 4 bases between. CDR3 residues: CASSVDSYEQYF. The DNA of the CDR3 is TGTGCCAGCAGCGTAGACAGCTACGAGCAGTACTTC.